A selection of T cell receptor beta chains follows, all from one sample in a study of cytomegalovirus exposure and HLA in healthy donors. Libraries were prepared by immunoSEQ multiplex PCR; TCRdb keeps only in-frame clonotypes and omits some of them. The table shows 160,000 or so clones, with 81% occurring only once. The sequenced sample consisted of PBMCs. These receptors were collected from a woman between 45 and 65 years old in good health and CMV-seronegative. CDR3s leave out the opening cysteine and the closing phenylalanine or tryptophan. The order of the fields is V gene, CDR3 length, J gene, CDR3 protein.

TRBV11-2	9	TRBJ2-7	ASSSTYEQY
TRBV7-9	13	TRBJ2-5	ASSPGFGIQETQY
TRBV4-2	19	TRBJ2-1	ASSQDHSGLAGGRSYNEQF
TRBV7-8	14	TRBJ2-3	ASSSRQAGPADTQY
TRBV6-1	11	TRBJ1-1	ASTATGVSEAF
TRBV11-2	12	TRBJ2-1	ASSLARVLDEQF
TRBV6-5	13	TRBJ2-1	ASSTRTGHNNEQF
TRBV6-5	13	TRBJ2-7	ASSQTSGRADEQY
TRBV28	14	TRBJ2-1	ASSSPRGQGVDEQF
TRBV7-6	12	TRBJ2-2	ASSLGHNTGELF
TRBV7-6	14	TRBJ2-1	ASSREVPISYNEQF
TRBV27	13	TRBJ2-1	ASSSTGTETRKQF
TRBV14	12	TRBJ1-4	ASSQGGYGEKLF
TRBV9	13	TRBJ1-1	ASSVAGGRNTEAF
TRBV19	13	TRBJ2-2	ASYGTGTNTGELF
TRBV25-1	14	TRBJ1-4	ASSGGRKIVNEKLF
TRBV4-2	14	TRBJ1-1	ASSQSTGVVSTEAF
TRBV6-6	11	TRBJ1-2	ASSSFWSYGYT
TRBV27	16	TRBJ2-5	ASSLEFGLAGGKETQY
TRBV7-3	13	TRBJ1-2	ASSPSGGTGGGYT
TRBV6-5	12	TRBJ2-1	ASLAGGSYNEQF
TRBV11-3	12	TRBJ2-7	ASSLGTQGYEQY
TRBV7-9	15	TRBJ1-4	ASSLGTGGSWSEKLF
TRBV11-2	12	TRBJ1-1	ASSLTGGNTEAF
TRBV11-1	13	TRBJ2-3	ASSLQERGADTQY
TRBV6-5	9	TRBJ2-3	ASRGQDKQY
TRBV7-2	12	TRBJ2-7	ASSMGQGAYEQY
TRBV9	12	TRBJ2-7	ASSVAAGGYEQY
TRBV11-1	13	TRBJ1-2	ASSLEGTGAYGYT
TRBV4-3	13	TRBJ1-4	ASSQDGRVGEKLF
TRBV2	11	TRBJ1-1	ASRIEVTTEAF
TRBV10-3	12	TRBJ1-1	AISVTGMNTEAF
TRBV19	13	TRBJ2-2	ASSVGQGDTGELF
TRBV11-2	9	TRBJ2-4	ASSLAGELY
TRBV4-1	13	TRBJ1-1	ASSQDGGGSTEAF
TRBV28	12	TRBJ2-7	ASSLLQGGKKQY
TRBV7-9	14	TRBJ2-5	ASSPGTGGPVETQY
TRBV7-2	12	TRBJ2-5	ASSLSGGAETQY
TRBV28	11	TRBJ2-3	ASSPGGADTQY
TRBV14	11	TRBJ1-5	ASSQERDQPQH
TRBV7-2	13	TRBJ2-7	ASSYSGTSGSEQY
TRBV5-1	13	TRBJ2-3	ASSLALGGADTQY
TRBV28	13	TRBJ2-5	ASSTRTTPGETQY
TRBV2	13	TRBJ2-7	ASSVASGSSYEQY
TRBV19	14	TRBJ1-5	ASSFYGAGRNQPQH
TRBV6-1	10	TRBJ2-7	ASKGLGDEQY
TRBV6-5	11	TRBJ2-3	ASSSPSTDTQY
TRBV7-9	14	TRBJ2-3	ASSNGQTQGTDTQY